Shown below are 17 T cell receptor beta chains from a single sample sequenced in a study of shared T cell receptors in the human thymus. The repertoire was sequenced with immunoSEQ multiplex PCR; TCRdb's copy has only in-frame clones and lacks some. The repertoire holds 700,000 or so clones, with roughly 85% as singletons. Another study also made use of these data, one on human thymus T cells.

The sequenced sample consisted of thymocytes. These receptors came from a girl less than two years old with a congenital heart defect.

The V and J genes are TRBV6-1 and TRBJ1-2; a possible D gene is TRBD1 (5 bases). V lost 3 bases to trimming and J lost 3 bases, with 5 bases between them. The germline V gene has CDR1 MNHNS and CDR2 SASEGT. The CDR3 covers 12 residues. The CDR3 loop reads CASSDRDYGYTF. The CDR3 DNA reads TGTGCCAGCAGTGACAGGGACTATGGCTACACCTTC.

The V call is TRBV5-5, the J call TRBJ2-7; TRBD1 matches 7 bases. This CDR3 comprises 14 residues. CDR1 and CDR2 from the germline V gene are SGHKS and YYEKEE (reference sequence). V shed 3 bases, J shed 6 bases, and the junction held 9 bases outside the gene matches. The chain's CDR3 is CASSSLDRELEQYF. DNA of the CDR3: TGTGCCAGCAGCTCCTTAGACAGGGAACTCGAGCAGTACTTC.

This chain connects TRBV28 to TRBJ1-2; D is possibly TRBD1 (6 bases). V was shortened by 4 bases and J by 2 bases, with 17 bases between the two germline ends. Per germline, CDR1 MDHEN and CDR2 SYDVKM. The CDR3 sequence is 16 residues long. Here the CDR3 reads CASSSPTTGNNYGYTF. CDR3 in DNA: TGTGCCAGCAGTTCCCCAACCACAGGGAACAACTATGGCTACACCTTC.

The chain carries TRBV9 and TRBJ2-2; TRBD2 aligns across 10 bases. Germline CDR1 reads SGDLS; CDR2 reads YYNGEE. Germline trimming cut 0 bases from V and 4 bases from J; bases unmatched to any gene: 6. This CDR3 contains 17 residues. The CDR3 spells CASSVDSGGLPTGELFF. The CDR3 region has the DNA TGTGCCAGCAGCGTAGATAGCGGGGGGTTACCCACCGGGGAGCTGTTTTTT.

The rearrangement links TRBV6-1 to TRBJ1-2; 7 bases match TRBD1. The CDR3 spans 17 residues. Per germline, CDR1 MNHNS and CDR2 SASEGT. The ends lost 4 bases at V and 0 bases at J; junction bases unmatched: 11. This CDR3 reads CASSGTGLIKANYGYTF. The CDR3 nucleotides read TGTGCCAGCAGTGGGACAGGCCTTATTAAAGCTAACTATGGCTACACCTTC.

In DNA, the CDR3 is TGTGCCAGCAGTGATTCGGGACAGCATTCCTACGAGCAGTACTTC. Its translation: CASSDSGQHSYEQYF. The chain carries TRBV2 and TRBJ2-7, with TRBD1 matching over 7 bases. CDR3 length equals 15 residues. The germline V gene has CDR1 SNHLY and CDR2 FYNNEI. J lost 1 base, V lost 3 bases, and 6 bases had no gene match.

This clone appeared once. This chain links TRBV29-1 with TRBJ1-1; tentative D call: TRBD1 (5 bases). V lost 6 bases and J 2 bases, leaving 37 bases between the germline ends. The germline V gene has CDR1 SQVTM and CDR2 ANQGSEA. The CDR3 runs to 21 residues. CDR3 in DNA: TGCAGCGTAACTCACCCGGGACCACCCGCCGGGTTATGGGGGGGAAACACTGAAGCTTTCTTT. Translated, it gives CSVTHPGPPAGLWGGNTEAFF.

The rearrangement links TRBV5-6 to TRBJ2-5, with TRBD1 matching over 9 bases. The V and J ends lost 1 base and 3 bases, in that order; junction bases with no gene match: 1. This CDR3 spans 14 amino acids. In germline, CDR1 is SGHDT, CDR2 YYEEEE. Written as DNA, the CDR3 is TGTGCCAGCAGCTTGAGGACAGGGGAAGAGACCCAGTACTTC. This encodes CASSLRTGEETQYF. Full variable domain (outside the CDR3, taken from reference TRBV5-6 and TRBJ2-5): DAGVTQSPTHLIKTRGQQVTLRCSPKSGHDTVSWYQQALGQGPQFIFQYYEEEERQRGNFPDRFSGHQFPNYSSELNVNALLLGDSALYLCASSLRTGEETQYFGPGTRLLVL.

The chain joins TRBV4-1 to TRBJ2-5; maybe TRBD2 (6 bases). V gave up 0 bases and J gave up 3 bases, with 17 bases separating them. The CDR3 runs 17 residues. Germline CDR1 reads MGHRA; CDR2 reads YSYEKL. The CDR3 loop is CASSQDPGLEPKETQYF. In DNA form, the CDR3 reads TGCGCCAGCAGCCAAGACCCGGGACTCGAACCTAAAGAGACCCAGTACTTC.

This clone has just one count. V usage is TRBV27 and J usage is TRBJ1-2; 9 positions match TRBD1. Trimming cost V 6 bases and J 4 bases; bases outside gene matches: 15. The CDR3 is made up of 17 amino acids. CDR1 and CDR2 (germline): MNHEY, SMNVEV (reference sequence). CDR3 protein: CASRLGADRGESYGYTF. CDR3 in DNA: TGTGCCAGCAGATTAGGGGCGGACAGGGGAGAAAGCTATGGCTACACCTTC.

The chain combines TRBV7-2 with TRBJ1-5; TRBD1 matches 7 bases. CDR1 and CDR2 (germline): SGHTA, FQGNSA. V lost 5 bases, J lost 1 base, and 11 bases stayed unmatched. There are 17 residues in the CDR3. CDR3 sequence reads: CASSALNGTESNQPQHF. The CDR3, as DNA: TGTGCCAGCAGCGCCCTAAACGGGACAGAAAGCAATCAGCCCCAGCATTTT.

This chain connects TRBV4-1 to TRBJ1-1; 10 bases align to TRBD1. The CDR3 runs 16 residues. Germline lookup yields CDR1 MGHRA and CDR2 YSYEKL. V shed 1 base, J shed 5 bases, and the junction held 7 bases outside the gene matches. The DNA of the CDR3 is TGCGCCAGCAGCCAAGTCCCGACAGGGGGCCGGACTGAAGCTTTCTTT. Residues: CASSQVPTGGRTEAFF.

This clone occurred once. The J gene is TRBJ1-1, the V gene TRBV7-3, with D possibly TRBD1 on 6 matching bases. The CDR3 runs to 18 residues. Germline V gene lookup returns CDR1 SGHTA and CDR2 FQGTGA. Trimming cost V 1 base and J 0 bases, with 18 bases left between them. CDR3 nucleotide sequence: TGTGCCAGCAGCTTAAGGGGAGGGAGGGGGATTATGAACACTGAAGCTTTCTTT. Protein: CASSLRGGRGIMNTEAFF. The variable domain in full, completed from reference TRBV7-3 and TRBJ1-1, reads GAGVSQTPSNKVTEKGKYVELRCDPISGHTALYWYRQSLGQGPEFLIYFQGTGAADDSGLPNDRFFAVRPEGSVSTLKIQRTERGDSAVYLCASSLRGGRGIMNTEAFFGQGTRLTVV.

The CDR3 DNA is TGTGCCAGCTCACCACCTAGCAGCATGGGACAGGGGGCCTACGAGCAGTACTTC. Translating gives CASSPPSSMGQGAYEQYF. V is TRBV18 and J is TRBJ2-7; 11 bases map to TRBD1. CDR1 is KGHSH and CDR2 is LQKENI in the germline V gene. With 0 bases clipped from V and 2 bases from J, the junction kept 9 bases outside the gene matches. The CDR3 length is 18 residues.

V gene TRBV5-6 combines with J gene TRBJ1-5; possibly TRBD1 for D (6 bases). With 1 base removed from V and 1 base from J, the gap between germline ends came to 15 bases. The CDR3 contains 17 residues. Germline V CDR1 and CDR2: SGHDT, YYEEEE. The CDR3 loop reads CASSLTRGLRSNQPQHF. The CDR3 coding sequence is TGTGCCAGCAGCTTGACGCGGGGGCTGAGGAGCAATCAGCCCCAGCATTTT.

The DNA of the CDR3 is TGTGCCAGCAGTCCGAAGACCCGGGACAGGGGTAATCAGCCCCAGCATTTT. Translation gives CASSPKTRDRGNQPQHF. The V and J genes are TRBV27 and TRBJ1-5, with 10 nucleotides matching TRBD1. CDR3 length: 17 residues. Germline lookup yields CDR1 MNHEY and CDR2 SMNVEV (reference sequence). After removal of 5 bases from V and 4 bases from J, the junction contained 11 bases not matched to a gene.

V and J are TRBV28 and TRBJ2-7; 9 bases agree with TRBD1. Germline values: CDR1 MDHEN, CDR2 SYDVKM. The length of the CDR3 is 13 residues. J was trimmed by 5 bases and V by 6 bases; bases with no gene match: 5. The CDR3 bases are TGTGCCAGCAGCTGGGACAGGGTGCACGAGCAGTACTTC. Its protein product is CASSWDRVHEQYF.